This T cell receptor (beta chain) was sequenced in a study of T cells after yellow fever vaccination. Germline CDR1 reads DFQATT; CDR2 reads SNEGSKA (reference sequence). V lost 5 bases to trimming and J lost 2 bases, with 12 bases between them. The CDR3 has 14 amino acids. This clonotype showed up just a few times. In TCRdb, the 5' RACE reads were re-called with MiXCR into one record per CDR3 protein. The sample contains hundreds of thousands of distinct CDR3 sequences, about a fifth of which appear only once. This clonotype was sampled from a young man who received the YFV17D yellow fever vaccine. The chain recombines TRBV20-1 with TRBJ2-2; perhaps TRBD1 as D (6 bases). The sequencing here drew on PBMCs, taken approximately 22 days after the first yellow fever vaccination. DNA for the CDR3: TGCAGTGCTCCACAGGGACCTAACACCGGGGAGCTGTTTTTT. This encodes CSAPQGPNTGELFF.